This TCR beta chain was recorded in a study of Ad26.COV2.S vaccination and SARS-CoV-2 variants. Study outcomes and limitations: The TCR-based breadth and depth measures might underestimate overall T cell responses. Once vaccination had occurred, spike-specific CD8+ and CD4+ T cell responses reportedly showed substantial breadth.

Documented treatment: 15 to 20 received Ad26.COV2.S at low or high dose, single or two shots; a few received placebo; per-sample allocation not given. Material that was analyzed had been drawn on day 63 after the first vaccine or placebo injection. The vaccine delivered Wuhan-strain SARS-CoV-2 spike through an Ad26 vector. The data were produced by immunoSEQ multiplex PCR, yet TCRdb's version contains in-frame clones alone and is incomplete. The profile covers 380,000 or so clones, with roughly 91% appearing a single time and about 5% taken by the ten largest. Concerning this clone: Antigen: not known.

The clonotype was recovered from a person aged 18-65 years who received the Ad26.COV2.S COVID-19 vaccine or a placebo. The material sequenced was peripheral blood, taken in a trial of Ad26.COV2.S vaccine versus placebo.

The CDR3 DNA sequence: TGTGCCAGTAGTCTACAGACTAGCGGAGCTAATGAGCAGTTCTTC. The encoded protein is CASSLQTSGANEQFF. The chain combines TRBV19 with TRBJ2-1, with 9 bases that match TRBD2. The CDR3 sequence is 15 residues long. After removal of 5 bases from V and 7 bases from J, the junction contained 9 bases not matched to a gene. Per germline, CDR1 LNHDA and CDR2 SQIVND (reference sequence).